Listed here are 31 T cell receptor beta chains from one sample, sequenced in a study of cytotoxic CD8 clonotypes in ibrutinib-treated CLL. Method: immunoSEQ multiplex PCR; TCRdb's copy keeps in-frame clones and lacks some. The table shows some 300,000 clones, with around four fifths occurring only once. Here the sequenced sample was PBMCs, taken before ibrutinib treatment. Receptor source: a human donor with chronic lymphocytic leukemia.

CDR3 protein: CASSLDSVTGNTIYF. The CDR3 DNA sequence: TGTGCCAGCAGCTTGGACAGCGTCACTGGAAACACCATATATTTT. V usage is TRBV11-2 and J usage is TRBJ1-3; possible D gene TRBD1, 6 bases. Trimming took off 3 bases at V and 2 bases at J, with 11 bases between the two ends. The germline gives CDR1 SGHAT, CDR2 FQNNGV. This CDR3 has 15 residues.

The genes are TRBV2 and TRBJ2-5; 8 nucleotides agree with TRBD1. The CDR3 sequence is 14 residues long. The V segment lost 6 bases and the J segment 1 base; nucleotides outside the gene matches: 4. In germline, CDR1 is SNHLY, CDR2 FYNNEI. The CDR3 protein is CASRDRVLQETQYF. In DNA, the CDR3 is TGTGCCAGCAGGGACAGGGTCCTCCAAGAGACCCAGTACTTC.

The chain links TRBV14 to TRBJ1-5; D is ambiguous. V shed 0 bases and J shed 7 bases, with 7 bases lying between them. The CDR3 runs 13 residues. Germline CDR1 reads SGHDN; CDR2 reads FVKESK. In nucleotides, the CDR3 is TGTGCCAGCAGCCAAGATGCATTGCAGCCCCAGCATTTT. This translates into CASSQDALQPQHF.

The gene calls are TRBV5-1 and TRBJ1-2, with D unclear. The germline V gene encodes CDR1 SGHRS and CDR2 YFSETQ. This CDR3 spans 16 amino acids. The ends were cut back, 0 bases at V and 7 bases at J, with 19 bases in the middle. The CDR3 DNA reads as TGCGCCAGCAGCTTGGGGGCAGGTTCGGCCGTGTCTGGCTACACCTTC. It translates to CASSLGAGSAVSGYTF.

This sequence joins TRBV6-5 and TRBJ2-1; 10 bases are a match to TRBD2. V was pared by 5 bases and J by 4 bases, with 5 bases of the junction left unmatched. Germline CDR1 is MNHEY and CDR2 is SVGAGI. The length of the CDR3 is 15 residues. As DNA, the CDR3 is TGTGCCAGCAGTGCCGGACTAGCGGCATACAATGAGCAGTTCTTC. Translating gives CASSAGLAAYNEQFF.

V gene TRBV9 combines with J gene TRBJ2-6, with D perhaps matching TRBD1 (6 bases). Germline assignment: CDR1 SGDLS and CDR2 YYNGEE. Trimming took 0 bases from V and 1 from J, leaving 11 bases between them. The CDR3 has 17 residues. CDR3 in amino acids: CASSVGPTGSGANVLTF. The CDR3 DNA reads TGTGCCAGCAGCGTAGGCCCGACAGGTTCTGGGGCCAACGTCCTGACTTTC. Variable domain in full (rest from reference TRBV9 and TRBJ2-6): DSGVTQTPKHLITATGQRVTLRCSPRSGDLSVYWYQQSLDQGLQFLIQYYNGEERAKGNILERFSAQQFPDLHSELNLSSLELGDSALYFCASSVGPTGSGANVLTFGAGSRLTVL.

This clone was observed a few times. The V call is TRBV18, the J call TRBJ2-7; weak D call: TRBD1 (6 bases). CDR1 KGHSH and CDR2 LQKENI come from the germline V gene. Between the trimmed V and J ends, which lost 3 bases and 2 bases, there was a span of 11 bases. The CDR3 sequence is 14 residues long. The DNA of the CDR3 is TGTGCCAGCTCACCGCTGGACAGTACCTACGAGCAGTACTTC. Its protein product is CASSPLDSTYEQYF.

This chain uses TRBV19 with TRBJ1-5; 7 positions match TRBD1. The germline V gene encodes CDR1 LNHDA and CDR2 SQIVND (reference sequence). Trimming removed 8 bases from V and 6 bases from J; junction bases left unmatched: 4. The CDR3 loop spans 12 amino acids. The CDR3 protein is CASSGGSQPQHF. In DNA, the CDR3 is TGTGCCAGTTCAGGGGGGAGTCAGCCCCAGCATTTT.

The sample holds a few counts of this clone. The chain combines TRBV27 with TRBJ2-7; 11 nucleotides align to TRBD2. Germline V gives CDR1 MNHEY, CDR2 SMNVEV (reference sequence). The J segment lost 3 bases and the V segment lost 5 bases, leaving 9 bases of the junction unmatched. The CDR3 loop spans 16 amino acids. CDR3 sequence: CASSPLTSGNRYEQYF. CDR3 DNA sequence: TGTGCCAGCAGTCCATTGACTAGCGGGAACCGCTACGAGCAGTACTTC.

V and J are TRBV7-9 and TRBJ1-5; no clear D. The CDR3 totals 12 residues. V lost 5 bases to trimming and J lost 12 bases, with 14 bases between them. Germline assignment: CDR1 SEHNR and CDR2 FQNEAQ (reference sequence). In nucleotides, the CDR3 is TGTGCCAGCAGCGTGGGCGATGGGCGCCAGCATTTT. It specifies CASSVGDGRQHF.

V and J are TRBV5-1 and TRBJ1-2; 7 bases line up with TRBD1. J gave up 8 bases and V 3 bases, and 7 bases lay outside the gene matches. This CDR3 has 13 residues. CDR1 and CDR2 from the germline V gene are SGHRS and YFSETQ. The CDR3, as DNA: TGCGCCAGCAGCTACACAGGGGAGCGCGGCTACACCTTC. It codes for CASSYTGERGYTF.

The chain has TRBV10-3 and TRBJ1-5; D not certain. V was pared by 2 bases and J by 0 bases, with 11 bases between. There are 16 residues in the CDR3. Per the germline V gene, CDR1 is ENHRY and CDR2 is SYGVKD. CDR3 nucleotides: TGTGCCATCAGTGAGGAACAGCGCTATAGCAATCAGCCCCAGCATTTT. This gives the protein CAISEEQRYSNQPQHF.

CDR3 in amino acids: CASSQDWLAGDYEQYF. In DNA, the CDR3 is TGTGCCAGCAGCCAAGATTGGCTAGCGGGAGACTACGAGCAGTACTTC. The V and J genes are TRBV4-2 and TRBJ2-7; 10 positions match TRBD2. With 0 bases clipped from V and 3 bases from J, the junction kept 5 bases outside the gene matches. The CDR3 is 16 residues long. The germline V gene has CDR1 LGHNA and CDR2 YNFKEQ.

The CDR3 is CASSRDINPRGELFF. The CDR3 DNA reads TGTGCCAGCAGCCGGGACATCAACCCCCGGGGGGAGCTGTTTTTT. The rearrangement uses TRBV5-4 and TRBJ2-2; possibly TRBD1 for D (6 bases). The CDR3 loop spans 15 amino acids. Between the trimmed V and J ends, which lost 4 bases and 8 bases, there was a span of 18 bases. Germline loops: CDR1 SGHNT, CDR2 YYREEE (reference sequence).

This chain joins TRBV2 and TRBJ1-2; no definite D call. There are 18 residues in the CDR3. V was clipped by 0 bases and J by 8 bases, with 25 bases between them. Germline V gene data show CDR1 as SNHLY and CDR2 as FYNNEI. CDR3 sequence reads: CASSEALRADPRAEGYTF. CDR3 in DNA: TGTGCCAGCAGTGAAGCGCTTAGGGCCGATCCCCGAGCAGAAGGCTACACCTTC.

V gene TRBV6-1 combines with J gene TRBJ1-1; D call uncertain. Germline loops: CDR1 MNHNS, CDR2 SASEGT. The length of the CDR3 is 14 residues. V lost 6 bases to trimming and J lost 4 bases, with 15 bases between them. CDR3 DNA: TGTGCCAGCAGCGAGTACAGCGGTATCACTGAAGCTTTCTTT. Its protein product is CASSEYSGITEAFF.

The chain links TRBV19 to TRBJ2-1; 7 bases agree with TRBD1. J gave up 9 bases and V 7 bases, and 12 bases lay outside the gene matches. The germline CDR1 and CDR2 sequences are LNHDA and SQIVND (reference sequence). The CDR3 runs to 14 residues. CDR3 sequence (DNA): TGTGCCAGTACTCGGGACAGAGAGGTCGGTGAGCAGTTCTTC. This codes for CASTRDREVGEQFF.

This clone appeared a few times. V and J are TRBV19 and TRBJ1-2; D is possibly TRBD1 (6 bases). Germline V CDR1 and CDR2: LNHDA, SQIVND (reference sequence). The CDR3 is made up of 15 amino acids. V was trimmed by 4 bases and J by 2 bases, leaving 14 bases between them. CDR3 coding DNA: TGTGCCAGTAGTACAAGAAGGACAGAAAACTATGGCTACACCTTC. Residues: CASSTRRTENYGYTF.

The rearrangement uses TRBV19 and TRBJ2-1, with D tentatively TRBD1 (5 bases). Germline CDR1 reads LNHDA; CDR2 reads SQIVND (reference sequence). V was pared by 7 bases and J by 4 bases, with 17 bases between. This CDR3 comprises 15 residues. The CDR3 reads CASTSRVIPYNEQFF. In nucleotides, the CDR3 is TGTGCCAGTACGAGCAGGGTGATACCTTACAATGAGCAGTTCTTC.

The chain is built from TRBV4-2 and TRBJ1-6; 7 bases fit TRBD1. CDR1 is LGHNA, CDR2 YNFKEQ, per germline. J was trimmed by 7 bases and V by 3 bases; bases with no gene match: 6. The CDR3 consists of 15 residues. This CDR3 is CASSQEGQTNSPLHF. The DNA of the CDR3 is TGTGCCAGCAGCCAGGAGGGACAGACAAATTCACCCCTCCACTTT.

This clone appeared a single time. V and J are TRBV15 and TRBJ2-1; TRBD1 agrees at 12 bases. This CDR3 is 18 amino acids long. Looked up from germline, CDR1 is LNHNV and CDR2 is YYDKDF (reference sequence). J gave up 10 bases and V 1 base, and 14 bases lay outside the gene matches. The CDR3 loop is CATSRGHYFRDRGREQFF. CDR3 DNA sequence: TGTGCCACCAGCAGAGGACACTACTTTCGGGACAGGGGGCGAGAGCAGTTCTTC.

The V and J genes are TRBV5-6 and TRBJ1-2; D may be TRBD1 (6 bases). The CDR3 spans 16 residues. Germline V CDR1 and CDR2: SGHDT, YYEEEE. Between the trimmed V and J ends, which lost 2 bases and 4 bases, there was a span of 18 bases. The CDR3 region has the DNA TGTGCCAGCAGCTTTGGGAGAGGGGGACTGGGCTATGGCTACACCTTC. It is translated as CASSFGRGGLGYGYTF. Drawing the rest from reference TRBV5-6 and TRBJ1-2, the complete variable domain is DAGVTQSPTHLIKTRGQQVTLRCSPKSGHDTVSWYQQALGQGPQFIFQYYEEEERQRGNFPDRFSGHQFPNYSSELNVNALLLGDSALYLCASSFGRGGLGYGYTFGSGTRLTVV.

The chain is built from TRBV6-6 and TRBJ1-1; D gene ambiguous. Trimming took off 2 bases at V and 3 bases at J, with 7 bases between the two ends. This CDR3 is 13 amino acids long. Germline loops: CDR1 MNHNY, CDR2 SVGAGI (reference sequence). CDR3 coding DNA: TGTGCCAGCAGTTACGGCGGAGACACTGAAGCTTTCTTT. This sequence encodes CASSYGGDTEAFF.

The chain carries TRBV7-9 and TRBJ2-1; 7 bases match TRBD2. V dropped 6 bases and J dropped 3; count of bases not matched to a gene: 2. The CDR3 consists of 13 residues. Germline assignment: CDR1 SEHNR and CDR2 FQNEAQ (reference sequence). CDR3 loop: CASSGTNYNEQFF. In nucleotides, the CDR3 is TGTGCCAGCAGTGGGACTAACTACAATGAGCAGTTCTTC.

The chain carries TRBV11-2 and TRBJ2-7, with D perhaps matching TRBD1 (5 bases). Trimming cost V 2 bases and J 5 bases, with 28 bases left between them. This CDR3 region has 19 residues. Per the germline V gene, CDR1 is SGHAT and CDR2 is FQNNGV. The CDR3 region has the DNA TGTGCCAGCAGCTTAAGGGGAAACGGCGGCGAGTTGAGTACGAACGAGCAGTACTTC. Residues: CASSLRGNGGELSTNEQYF.

This sequence joins TRBV18 and TRBJ1-5, with D unresolved. The CDR3 covers 16 residues. The V end lost 2 bases, the J end lost 0 bases, and 11 bases lay between the germline ends. Germline V gives CDR1 KGHSH, CDR2 LQKENI. The CDR3 nucleotides read TGTGCCAGCTCACCATACAGAGAATATAGCAATCAGCCCCAGCATTTT. Translated: CASSPYREYSNQPQHF.

The genes are TRBV27 and TRBJ2-2, with 10 nucleotides matching TRBD2. V was clipped by 5 bases and J by 0 bases; unmatched bases: 12. Germline CDR1 reads MNHEY; CDR2 reads SMNVEV (reference sequence). The CDR3 has 19 amino acids. CDR3 nucleotide sequence: TGTGCCAGCAGTCCGCTAGCGGGAGATCTTGCGGCGAACACCGGGGAGCTGTTTTTT. This codes for CASSPLAGDLAANTGELFF.

V usage is TRBV27 and J usage is TRBJ2-7, with unresolved D. The CDR3 runs to 15 residues. CDR1 and CDR2 (germline): MNHEY, SMNVEV (reference sequence). V was clipped by 7 bases and J by 6 bases, with 22 bases between them. The CDR3 DNA reads TGTGCCAGCACCCCCTCCCGGGCCCCGGGCTTCGAGCAGTACTTC. Its translation is CASTPSRAPGFEQYF.

This clone was seen once. This chain links TRBV4-3 with TRBJ1-4; D is undetermined. V was cut by 0 bases and J by 10 bases, with 18 bases left in between. This CDR3 is built from 16 residues. Germline loops: CDR1 LGHNA, CDR2 YSLEER. The CDR3 region has the DNA TGCGCCAGCAGCCAAGACCCAAGGGAAGGGATGGGAAAACTGTTTTTT. Translation: CASSQDPREGMGKLFF.

The chain recombines TRBV13 with TRBJ1-2; TRBD1 is a possible D gene (5 bases). CDR3 length: 18 amino acids. CDR1 and CDR2 from the germline V gene are PRHDT and FYEKMQ (reference sequence). V dropped 4 bases and J dropped 0 bases, with 21 bases sitting between them. For the CDR3, the DNA is TGTGCCAGCAGCTCACAGAACAGGAACAACACGACTAACTATGGCTACACCTTC. Its translation is CASSSQNRNNTTNYGYTF.

J is TRBJ1-2 and V is TRBV4-3; D possibly corresponds to TRBD1 (5 bases). Trimming took 1 base from V and 8 from J, leaving 14 bases between them. This CDR3 is 14 amino acids long. Germline-derived CDR1 and CDR2 are LGHNA and YSLEER. CDR3: CASSQVAGSSGYTF. The CDR3 DNA reads as TGCGCCAGCAGCCAAGTGGCAGGGTCTAGCGGCTACACCTTC.